This T cell receptor beta chain derives from a study of cytomegalovirus exposure and HLA in healthy donors. Notes on the study in general: In vitro checks showed that a few CMV-associated chains really do target CMV antigens.

Remarks on this clone: The antigen is not known.

TCRdb keeps only in-frame clones here, not all; method: immunoSEQ multiplex PCR. There are some 74,000 clones in the sample; approximately 93% occur only once, and around 3.3% lies in the top ten. The CDR3 runs 14 residues. V lost 5 bases and J lost 3, with 16 bases in between. Germline values: CDR1 GTSNPN, CDR2 SVGIG (reference sequence). Sequenced: PBMCs. The receptor comes from a woman in her thirties in good health and CMV-seronegative. The chain employs TRBV30 and TRBJ1-1; D perhaps matches TRBD1 (6 bases). The CDR3 sequence is CAWGRPGGDTEAFF. DNA of the CDR3: TGTGCCTGGGGACGCCCTGGGGGCGACACTGAAGCTTTCTTT.